This T cell receptor beta chain was documented in a study of blood T cell repertoires in COVID-19. The wider study: Sites in the United States, Italy and Spain provided acute and convalescent COVID-19 samples. T cells, B-cell-depleted T cells, or PBMCs provided the cDNA or gDNA that served as material.

Clones were sequenced by immunoSEQ multiplex PCR, and TCRdb holds only the in-frame ones, with some missing. The profile shows roughly 150,000 clones, more than 65% of them singletons. V shed 0 bases and J shed 13 bases, with 14 bases lying between them. The CDR3 is 13 residues long. Germline CDR1 reads MNHEY; CDR2 reads SVGAGI. Cohorts were assigned according to the clinical history that participants reported. What the recovered Cohort 3 donors had was two negative PCRs, clearance, or symptom resolution. Sequences were obtained from PBMCs or T cells enriched from blood (not recorded which). The TCR sequence derives from a man between 60 and 75 years old who had recovered from COVID-19. The chain joins TRBV6-5 to TRBJ2-3; D might be TRBD2 (5 bases). The CDR3 here is CASSYSGGQFKYF. The CDR3 DNA is TGTGCCAGCAGTTACTCGGGCGGGCAGTTCAAGTATTTT.